The next 32 T cell receptor beta chains were all read from a single sample in a study of cytomegalovirus exposure and HLA in healthy donors. The PCR made use of 60 Vbeta and 13 Jbeta primers. Libraries were prepared by immunoSEQ multiplex PCR; TCRdb keeps only in-frame clonotypes and omits some of them. The sample has 150,000 to 180,000 clones; under 80% are singletons. Sequencing input: PBMCs. These TCRs come from a man aged 30 to 39 in good health and CMV-seronegative.

The J gene is TRBJ1-5, the V gene TRBV2; 7 nucleotides match TRBD1. V shed 3 bases and J 3 bases; nucleotides not matched to a gene: 5. The CDR3 spans 15 residues. Germline CDR1 is SNHLY and CDR2 is FYNNEI. The CDR3 protein is CASSEGRGINQPQHF. For the CDR3, the DNA is TGTGCCAGCAGTGAGGGCAGGGGGATCAATCAGCCCCAGCATTTT.

V usage is TRBV6-6 and J usage is TRBJ2-7; D gene ambiguous. This CDR3 region has 15 residues. Per the germline V gene, CDR1 is MNHNY and CDR2 is SVGAGI (reference sequence). Trimming took 2 bases from V and 1 from J, leaving 12 bases between them. CDR3 protein: CASSYARVNSYEQYF. As DNA, the CDR3 is TGTGCCAGCAGTTACGCCCGGGTCAATTCCTACGAGCAGTACTTC.

This clone was counted between two and nine times. V usage is TRBV7-2 and J usage is TRBJ1-2, with D maybe TRBD1 (5 bases). Germline CDR1 is SGHTA and CDR2 is FQGNSA. This CDR3 spans 13 amino acids. Trimming shortened V by 5 bases and J by 8 bases, and 15 bases separated the two germline ends. The CDR3 loop reads CASSPRTPGGYTF. The CDR3 coding sequence is TGTGCCAGCAGCCCGCGGACACCAGGGGGCTACACCTTC.

This clone was recorded only once. This chain links TRBV6-1 with TRBJ2-3; tentatively, D is TRBD1 (5 bases). Trimming shortened V by 2 bases and J by 8 bases, and 8 bases separated the two germline ends. The CDR3 is 12 residues long. From germline, CDR1 is MNHNS and CDR2 SASEGT. The DNA of the CDR3 is TGTGCCAGCAGTGAATCCCAGGGTACGCAGTATTTT. Amino acids: CASSESQGTQYF.

The chain links TRBV7-9 to TRBJ2-3, with 9 bases fitting TRBD2. V lost 3 bases to trimming and J lost 3 bases; unmatched junction nucleotides: 7. The CDR3 totals 16 residues. In germline, CDR1 is SEHNR, CDR2 FQNEAQ (reference sequence). Here the CDR3 reads CASSLPPSGVTDTQYF. CDR3 bases: TGTGCCAGCAGCTTGCCCCCTAGCGGGGTGACAGATACGCAGTATTTT.

This chain joins TRBV20-1 and TRBJ1-4; D uncertain. The V end lost 2 bases, the J end lost 8 bases, and 6 bases lay between the germline ends. CDR3 size: 11 residues. Germline V gene sequence: CDR1 DFQATT, CDR2 SNEGSKA (reference sequence). The CDR3 sequence: CSARFREKLFF. CDR3 sequence (DNA): TGCAGTGCTAGATTTCGGGAAAAACTGTTTTTT.

This clone was seen a single time. The chain uses TRBV28 and TRBJ2-5; 8 bases align to TRBD1. V shed 6 bases, J shed 4 bases, and the junction held 7 bases outside the gene matches. The germline gives CDR1 MDHEN, CDR2 SYDVKM. This CDR3 region has 14 residues. In DNA, the CDR3 is TGTGCCAGCAGCTCGGGACAGGCCTTAGAGACCCAGTACTTC. This codes for CASSSGQALETQYF.

This chain joins TRBV6-5 and TRBJ2-5, with 8 bases that match TRBD1. Germline assignment: CDR1 MNHEY and CDR2 SVGAGI. The CDR3 covers 15 residues. V gave up 0 bases and J gave up 4 bases; unmatched junction bases: 4. The CDR3, as DNA: TGTGCCAGCAGTTACTCCGACAGGGGCGGAGAGACCCAGTACTTC. It specifies CASSYSDRGGETQYF.

The chain joins TRBV11-1 to TRBJ2-1; perhaps TRBD2 as D (7 bases). The length of the CDR3 is 15 residues. Per the germline V gene, CDR1 is SGHAT and CDR2 is FQDESV (reference sequence). V lost 1 base to trimming and J lost 4 bases, with 11 bases between them. In DNA form, the CDR3 reads TGTGCCAGCAGCTTAGAGGGGGGGACGTACAATGAGCAGTTCTTC. Amino acid sequence: CASSLEGGTYNEQFF. Variable domain in full (rest from reference TRBV11-1 and TRBJ2-1): EAEVAQSPRYKITEKSQAVAFWCDPISGHATLYWYRQILGQGPELLVQFQDESVVDDSQLPKDRFSAERLKGVDSTLKIQPAELGDSAMYLCASSLEGGTYNEQFFGPGTRLTVL.

The gene calls are TRBV7-2 and TRBJ2-7; 9 nucleotides match TRBD2. The CDR3 consists of 15 residues. Germline V lookup: CDR1 SGHTA, CDR2 FQGNSA. V was pared by 2 bases and J by 4 bases, with 6 bases of the junction left unmatched. CDR3 nucleotide sequence: TGTGCCAGCAGCTTAAGCGCGGGGGGGCGGTACGAGCAGTACTTC. As protein: CASSLSAGGRYEQYF.

This sequence joins TRBV4-1 and TRBJ2-1; tentatively, D is TRBD2 (7 bases). There are 11 residues in the CDR3. V lost 1 base, J lost 13 bases, and 8 bases lay in between. Per germline, CDR1 MGHRA and CDR2 YSYEKL. This chain's CDR3 is CASSQGGGQFF. As DNA, the CDR3 is TGCGCCAGCAGCCAAGGGGGGGGCCAGTTCTTC.

The chain carries TRBV5-6 and TRBJ1-1; 7 nucleotides agree with TRBD1. Germline assignment: CDR1 SGHDT and CDR2 YYEEEE. V lost 5 bases to trimming and J lost 4 bases; unmatched junction nucleotides: 5. This CDR3 is 13 amino acids long. CDR3 DNA: TGTGCCAGCAGTCGAACAGGGGTCACTGAAGCTTTCTTT. Protein sequence: CASSRTGVTEAFF.

V usage is TRBV5-1 and J usage is TRBJ2-2; 10 positions agree with TRBD2. From germline, CDR1 is SGHRS and CDR2 YFSETQ. This CDR3 is built from 16 residues. The V and J ends lost 3 bases and 7 bases, in that order; junction bases with no gene match: 9. CDR3 DNA: TGCGCCAGCAGCTCCCTAGCGGGGGTTTATGACGGGGAGCTGTTTTTT. This translates into CASSSLAGVYDGELFF. Using reference TRBV5-1 and TRBJ2-2 for the parts outside the CDR3, the full variable domain is KAGVTQTPRYLIKTRGQQVTLSCSPISGHRSVSWYQQTPGQGLQFLFEYFSETQRNKGNFPGRFSGRQFSNSRSEMNVSTLELGDSALYLCASSSLAGVYDGELFFGEGSRLTVL.

The genes are TRBV5-1 and TRBJ2-7; 8 bases line up with TRBD2. The CDR3 totals 14 residues. V lost 4 bases and J lost 6; bases outside the gene matches: 9. The germline V gene has CDR1 SGHRS and CDR2 YFSETQ. The CDR3 reads CASSPPSGGAEQYF. DNA of the CDR3: TGCGCCAGCAGCCCCCCAAGCGGGGGCGCCGAGCAGTACTTC.

Worth noting for this clone: Other DNA sequences from this sample encode an identical CDR3 as well. The chain is built from TRBV2 and TRBJ2-3, with 8 bases identical to TRBD1. Losses at the gene ends were 6 bases for V and 1 base for J; bases not matched to a gene: 0. Germline V gives CDR1 SNHLY, CDR2 FYNNEI. The CDR3 extends over 13 amino acids. The DNA of the CDR3 is TGTGCCAGCAGGGACAGGGGCACAGATACGCAGTATTTT. Translating it yields CASRDRGTDTQYF.

This chain uses TRBV6-1 with TRBJ2-3; 11 bases match TRBD2. The CDR3 is 17 residues long. Germline CDR1 and CDR2: MNHNS and SASEGT. V lost 1 base, J lost 1 base, and 4 bases stayed unmatched. The CDR3, as DNA: TGTGCCAGCAGTGAAGTAGCGGGGGGGCTCGGCACAGATACGCAGTATTTT. Translation gives CASSEVAGGLGTDTQYF.

The CDR3 spells CASSLGSGGGTDTQYF. CDR3 sequence (DNA): TGTGCCAGCAGCTTGGGTTCGGGGGGCGGCACAGATACGCAGTATTTT. V is TRBV5-4 and J is TRBJ2-3, with D possibly TRBD2 on 7 matching bases. CDR1 is SGHNT, CDR2 YYREEE, per germline (reference sequence). The CDR3 consists of 16 residues. Trimming took 0 bases from V and 1 from J, leaving 12 bases between them. Using reference TRBV5-4 and TRBJ2-3 for the parts outside the CDR3, the full variable domain is ETGVTQSPTHLIKTRGQQVTLRCSSQSGHNTVSWYQQALGQGPQFIFQYYREEENGRGNFPPRFSGLQFPNYSSELNVNALELDDSALYLCASSLGSGGGTDTQYFGPGTRLTVL.

This clone was counted only a few times. This CDR3 is CASSLGGGAVNEQFF. The DNA for the CDR3 is TGTGCCAGCAGTTTAGGCGGGGGGGCCGTAAATGAGCAGTTCTTC. The genes are TRBV27 and TRBJ2-1; 9 nucleotides agree with TRBD2. V dropped 2 bases and J dropped 7; count of bases not matched to a gene: 6. This CDR3 region has 15 residues. CDR1 is MNHEY, CDR2 SMNVEV, per germline (reference sequence).

This clone appeared a few times. The chain recombines TRBV19 with TRBJ2-5, with unresolved D. Trimming pared 3 bases from V and 3 bases from J, leaving 2 bases between. The germline V gene encodes CDR1 LNHDA and CDR2 SQIVND (reference sequence). This CDR3 is 11 amino acids long. CDR3: CASSIEETQYF. In DNA, the CDR3 is TGTGCCAGTAGTATCGAAGAGACCCAGTACTTC.

The gene calls are TRBV4-1 and TRBJ2-5; D perhaps matches TRBD2 (5 bases). The end of the DNA fits TRBJ2-7 better, so the J call may be wrong. The CDR3 has 16 amino acids. The V gene's germline CDR1 is MGHRA and CDR2 YSYEKL. CDR3 residues: CASSQGTSGLSYEQYF. For the CDR3, the DNA is TGCGCCAGCAGCCAAGGAACGTCGGGGTTATCCTACGAGCAGTACTTC.

V usage is TRBV5-6 and J usage is TRBJ2-2; D is uncertain. Deletions cut 1 base from V and 7 bases from J, with 5 bases between. Per the germline V gene, CDR1 is SGHDT and CDR2 is YYEEEE. The CDR3 covers 12 residues. CDR3 protein: CASSLIVGELFF. CDR3 sequence (DNA): TGTGCCAGCAGCTTGATCGTCGGGGAGCTGTTTTTT.

The chain has TRBV5-1 and TRBJ2-2; 9 bases are shared with TRBD1. The CDR3 loop spans 16 amino acids. Trimming took 2 bases from V and 4 from J; bases not matched to a gene: 6. Germline lookup yields CDR1 SGHRS and CDR2 YFSETQ. DNA of the CDR3: TGCGCCAGCAGCTTCCCTAGGGACAGGGCCACCGGGGAGCTGTTTTTT. It specifies CASSFPRDRATGELFF.

The CDR3 sequence: CASSPNYNEQFF. CDR3 DNA sequence: TGTGCCAGCAGCCCAAATTACAATGAGCAGTTCTTC. The V and J genes are TRBV28 and TRBJ2-1; D gene unclear. The CDR3 is 12 residues long. Germline V gene data show CDR1 as MDHEN and CDR2 as SYDVKM. V lost 6 bases and J lost 4, with 7 bases in between.

This clone has only a few counts. The chain uses TRBV6-5 and TRBJ1-1; D possibly corresponds to TRBD1 (6 bases). The CDR3 has 13 residues. Trimming took off 5 bases at V and 4 bases at J, with 11 bases between the two ends. CDR1 and CDR2 (germline): MNHEY, SVGAGI. CDR3 nucleotides: TGTGCCAGCAGTGCAGGGGTGGGCACTGAAGCTTTCTTT. It yields the protein CASSAGVGTEAFF.

This clone has a handful of counts. The V call is TRBV6-5, the J call TRBJ1-6, with D unresolved. The length of the CDR3 is 12 residues. CDR1 is MNHEY, CDR2 SVGAGI, per germline. V dropped 6 bases and J dropped 8 bases, with 8 bases sitting between them. The CDR3 spells CASSPNYSPLHF. The DNA for the CDR3 is TGTGCCAGCAGCCCCAACTATTCACCCCTCCACTTT.

This clone was seen just once. As DNA, the CDR3 is TGTGCCAGCAGCGTAGGGGACACCCTCTCCTACGAGCAGTACTTC. Protein sequence: CASSVGDTLSYEQYF. The chain recombines TRBV9 with TRBJ2-7; D is possibly TRBD1 (6 bases). The CDR3 totals 15 residues. V was clipped by 0 bases and J by 0 bases, with 10 bases between them. The germline V gene has CDR1 SGDLS and CDR2 YYNGEE.

The V gene is TRBV4-3, the J gene TRBJ1-1, with TRBD1 as a possible D gene (5 bases). Germline CDR1 reads LGHNA; CDR2 reads YSLEER. V lost 4 bases, J lost 4 bases, and 16 bases lay in between. The CDR3 consists of 15 residues. CDR3 in DNA: TGCGCCAGCAGCCTGGATCGGGGGTACGGCACTGAAGCTTTCTTT. This gives the protein CASSLDRGYGTEAFF.

The chain joins TRBV14 to TRBJ2-7; a weak D match, TRBD1 (5 bases). The CDR3 has 16 residues. Trimming shortened V by 1 base and J by 4 bases, and 17 bases separated the two germline ends. CDR1 and CDR2 from the germline V gene are SGHDN and FVKESK. The CDR3 is CASSQVWGSPIYEQYF. The CDR3 DNA reads TGTGCCAGCAGCCAAGTATGGGGCAGTCCAATATACGAGCAGTACTTC.

The chain is built from TRBV5-6 and TRBJ1-6, with D tentatively TRBD1 (6 bases). This CDR3 has 14 amino acids. Germline lookup yields CDR1 SGHDT and CDR2 YYEEEE. Trimming removed 4 bases from V and 10 bases from J, with 15 bases in between. The CDR3 nucleotides are TGTGCCAGCAGCCCCGTAAGGGGGTCCTCACCCCTCCACTTT. Translating gives CASSPVRGSSPLHF.

V and J are TRBV21-1 and TRBJ1-3. TRBV21-1 is classified as a pseudogene. This CDR3 has 17 amino acids. The DNA of the CDR3 is TGTGCCAGCAGCAAAGTAAGGGACGGGAGCTCTGGAAACACCATATATTTT. Encoded protein: CASSKVRDGSSGNTIYF.

This clone appeared a single time. The gene calls are TRBV2 and TRBJ1-1; D possibly corresponds to TRBD1 (6 bases). With 8 bases removed from V and 1 base from J, the gap between germline ends came to 14 bases. CDR3 size: 14 residues. Germline V gives CDR1 SNHLY, CDR2 FYNNEI. In DNA form, the CDR3 reads TGTGCCAGCGGGTTACAGGGTTGGAACACTGAAGCTTTCTTT. Its translation is CASGLQGWNTEAFF.

The chain employs TRBV5-6 and TRBJ2-5; a weak D match, TRBD2 (5 bases). The J call may be wrong; the DNA end is better matched by TRBJ2-7. The CDR3 consists of 14 residues. From germline, CDR1 is SGHDT and CDR2 YYEEEE. The CDR3 coding sequence is TGTGCCAGCAGCTTGGTTCCGGGATCGAACGAGCAGTACTTC. Its translation: CASSLVPGSNEQYF.